The entry that follows covers one TCR beta chain sequence. Its matching antigen is unknown. Sequenced material consisted of expressed TCRB transcripts (all of the isolated RNA was reverse transcribed). Libraries were prepared by immunoSEQ multiplex PCR; TCRdb keeps only in-frame clonotypes and omits some of them. This table has 600,000 or so clones, over 12% appearing once. The germline CDR1 and CDR2 sequences are MNHEY and SVGAGI. The CDR3 length is 16 residues. The junction had 4 bases not matched to a gene; V was cut back by 2 bases and J by 1 base. These data come from a study of beta chain features in type 1 diabetes. The wider study: Patient and healthy donor groups were alike in age, gender and cell yields. Broader study findings: Across all four CD4+ subsets, people with type 1 diabetes showed modestly shorter TCRB CDR3s. In type 1 diabetes patients, VDJ junctions had fewer insertions; deletions at these junctions were more frequent.

This chain links TRBV6-5 with TRBJ1-3, with 8 bases that match TRBD1. The sequence came from a man aged 18 to 29 with type 1 diabetes. The sequencing input was naive CD4+ T cells from blood. The CDR3 loop reads CASSYHTGGSGNTIYF. The CDR3 bases are TGTGCCAGCAGTTACCATACAGGGGGTTCTGGAAACACCATATATTTT.